These 23 T cell receptor beta chains were sequenced from one sample in a study of Graves' ophthalmopathy and Graves' hyperthyroidism (dated by TCRdb to between 2017 and 2018). The listed sequencing device is Illumina HiSeq 2000. For repertoire sequencing, TCR beta CDR3 regions were amplified from RNA transcripts. The first round of RT-PCR was done with HTBI primers and the Qiagen OneStep RT-PCR kit, and was followed by a second round of multiplex PCR, then size selection and purification. Using fastp at Q25 and MiXCR, TCRdb reprocessed the public reads and kept productive beta chains. Each entry merges the rows of one CDR3 protein and shows their most common DNA and genes. The table for this sample lists 350,000 to 400,000 distinct CDR3 sequences; 15% of them were counted only once. Approximately 7% of the sample belongs to the ten largest clones. The sample consisted of peripheral blood. The receptor set was obtained from a woman between 18 and 29 years old with stable Graves' hyperthyroidism. Donor details come from another sample of the same person, matched by shared clones.

In its sample, this clonotype was seen many times. The CDR3 reads CASTVDRGYGYTF. Written as DNA, the CDR3 is TGTGCCAGCACCGTCGACAGGGGTTATGGCTACACCTTC. V usage is TRBV12-3 or TRBV12-4 and J usage is TRBJ1-2; 8 nucleotides agree with TRBD1. The length of the CDR3 is 13 residues. V dropped 7 bases and J dropped 5; count of bases not matched to a gene: 6.

This clonotype came up a few times. The chain combines TRBV15 with TRBJ2-5, with 7 bases aligning to TRBD1. This CDR3 has 13 residues. J gave up 8 bases and V 6 bases, and 9 bases lay outside the gene matches. Germline V gives CDR1 LNHNV, CDR2 YYDKDF (reference sequence). In DNA form, the CDR3 reads TGTGCCACCAGGGACAGGCCAAGAGACACCCAGTACTTC. It yields the protein CATRDRPRDTQYF.

This clonotype has ten or more counts. V gene TRBV12-3 or TRBV12-4 combines with J gene TRBJ1-1; 10 bases line up with TRBD1. J gave up 1 base and V 6 bases, and 8 bases lay outside the gene matches. The CDR3 runs to 16 residues. The CDR3 loop reads CASSPPGQGGNTEAFF. CDR3 DNA sequence: TGTGCCAGCAGCCCACCAGGACAGGGGGGGAACACTGAAGCTTTCTTT.

This clonotype was counted at least ten times. The genes are TRBV4-1 and TRBJ1-1, with a weak D call TRBD1 (6 bases). The V gene's germline CDR1 is MGHRA and CDR2 YSYEKL. Trimming removed 0 bases at V and 6 bases at J, with 17 bases between. This CDR3 spans 16 amino acids. The DNA for the CDR3 is TGCGCCAGCAGCCAAGATGGTGGGGGGGCTGACGCTGAAGCTTTCTTT. Its translation: CASSQDGGGADAEAFF.

In its sample, this clonotype was seen many times. The rearrangement uses TRBV13 and TRBJ1-1; TRBD1 might be the D (5 bases). V gave up 5 bases and J gave up 4 bases, with 32 bases separating them. The germline gives CDR1 PRHDT, CDR2 FYEKMQ (reference sequence). The CDR3 length is 20 residues. CDR3 bases: TGTGCCAGCAGCAGAGATTGGGAGTATAGGACTCAAGGGGAGAGCACTGAAGCTTTCTTT. Translated: CASSRDWEYRTQGESTEAFF.

This clonotype has at least ten counts. The chain carries TRBV10-3 and TRBJ1-1, with TRBD1 matching over 8 bases. The CDR3 length is 17 residues. Losses at the gene ends were 0 bases for V and 1 base for J; bases not matched to a gene: 7. Germline loops: CDR1 ENHRY, CDR2 SYGVKD. In DNA form, the CDR3 reads TGTGCCATCAGTGAGTCTTCAGGGGGCATATCGAACACTGAAGCTTTCTTT. This codes for CAISESSGGISNTEAFF.

CDR3 sequence: CASSATSSQPQHF. The CDR3 DNA reads TGTGCCAGTAGTGCAACCTCCAGTCAGCCCCAGCATTTT. J is TRBJ1-5 and V is TRBV19; D ambiguous. The CDR3 spans 13 residues. CDR1 is LNHDA and CDR2 is SQIVND in the germline V gene (reference sequence). V lost 5 bases and J lost 6, with 11 bases in between.

Many counts were recorded for this clonotype. This chain joins TRBV11-1 and TRBJ2-5; TRBD1 matches at 9 bases. Per germline, CDR1 SGHAT and CDR2 FQDESV (reference sequence). Unmatched junction bases numbered 12, after V lost 5 bases and J lost 2 bases. The CDR3 length is 17 residues. The CDR3: CASSPTTGQGGQETQYF. The CDR3 nucleotides read TGTGCCAGCAGCCCTACCACGGGACAGGGCGGACAAGAGACCCAGTACTTC. The full variable domain, in which reference TRBV11-1 and TRBJ2-5 provide the parts outside the CDR3, is EAEVAQSPRYKITEKSQAVAFWCDPISGHATLYWYRQILGQGPELLVQFQDESVVDDSQLPKDRFSAERLKGVDSTLKIQPAELGDSAMYLCASSPTTGQGGQETQYFGPGTRLLVL.

The chain employs TRBV6-2 or TRBV6-3 and TRBJ1-5; 11 bases map to TRBD1. Trimming at V came to 0 bases and at J to 7 bases, leaving 5 bases not matched to a gene. Germline CDR1 reads MNHEY; CDR2 reads SVGEGT. This CDR3 spans 16 amino acids. DNA of the CDR3: TGTGCCAGCAGTTACTCTAGGACAGGGGGCGTACAGCCCCAGCATTTT. It specifies CASSYSRTGGVQPQHF.

This clonotype was found many times. The chain couples TRBV7-2 to TRBJ2-5; possibly TRBD2 for D (6 bases). Per the germline V gene, CDR1 is SGHTA and CDR2 is FQGNSA. This CDR3 spans 15 amino acids. Trimming removed 4 bases at V and 1 base at J, with 13 bases between. CDR3 amino acids: CASSSEGYSQETQYF. The CDR3 nucleotides read TGTGCCAGCAGCTCGGAGGGCTACTCCCAAGAGACCCAGTACTTC.

V is TRBV28 and J is TRBJ2-7, with 11 nucleotides matching TRBD2. This CDR3 has 16 residues. CDR1 MDHEN and CDR2 SYDVKM come from the germline V gene. The junction had 9 bases not matched to a gene; V was cut back by 6 bases and J by 2 bases. The CDR3 bases are TGTGCCAGCAGCCCAAGACTAGCGGGATCGACCTACGAGCAGTACTTC. Its protein product is CASSPRLAGSTYEQYF.

The table lists this clonotype with many counts. The chain joins TRBV5-8 to TRBJ1-5, with D uncertain. V lost 4 bases to trimming and J lost 2 bases, with 13 bases between them. This CDR3 has 15 amino acids. Germline CDR1 reads SGHTS; CDR2 reads YDEGEE. In DNA form, the CDR3 reads TGTGCCAGCAGCCTATTATCTTCAGGCAATCAGCCCCAGCATTTT. This gives the protein CASSLLSSGNQPQHF.

The V call is TRBV7-3, the J call TRBJ2-7, with D hard to call. The CDR3 totals 14 residues. Per the germline V gene, CDR1 is SGHTA and CDR2 is FQGTGA. Trimming took 3 bases from V and 0 from J, leaving 9 bases between them. For the CDR3, the DNA is TGTGCCAGCAGCTTGGTGGCCCCCTCCTACGAGCAGTACTTC. It specifies CASSLVAPSYEQYF.

Points on this clonotype: Germline is not matched at one junction end, which may reflect a read error. The rearrangement joins TRBV6-5 to TRBJ2-5; tentatively, D is TRBD1 or TRBD2 (6 bases each). Germline assignment: CDR1 MNHEY and CDR2 SVGAGI. This CDR3 is 15 amino acids long. CDR3 protein: CASSYSTGGQETKYF. In nucleotides, the CDR3 is TGTGCCAGCAGTTACTCGACAGGAGGGCAGGAGACCAAGTACTTC.

This clonotype was observed at least ten times. This chain connects TRBV20-1 to TRBJ2-5; the D gene is possibly TRBD2 (7 bases). Trimming took off 6 bases at V and 2 bases at J, with 16 bases between the two ends. The CDR3 contains 14 residues. Germline assignment: CDR1 DFQATT and CDR2 SNEGSKA (reference sequence). The CDR3 DNA follows: TGCAGTGCCCAAGGGGGGAGGGAGCAAGAGACCCAGTACTTC. Translation gives CSAQGGREQETQYF.

The table lists this clonotype with many counts. The rearrangement joins TRBV24-1 to TRBJ2-4; TRBD1 matches at 8 bases. V gave up 1 base and J gave up 4 bases; unmatched junction bases: 5. Germline CDR1 reads KGHDR; CDR2 reads SFDVKD. The CDR3 runs 16 residues. CDR3 protein: CATSDLTGTGKNIQYF. As DNA, the CDR3 is TGTGCCACCAGTGATTTAACCGGGACAGGAAAAAACATTCAGTACTTC.

Turning to this clonotype: Germline is not matched at one junction end, which may reflect a read error. In nucleotides, the CDR3 is TGCAGTGCTAGAGATAGGGGGTTTTATAATTCACACCTCCACTTT. This codes for CSARDRGFYNSHLHF. This chain joins TRBV20-1 and TRBJ1-6; D may be TRBD1 (6 bases). CDR3 size: 15 residues. CDR1 is DFQATT and CDR2 is SNEGSKA in the germline V gene (reference sequence).

This clonotype was observed many times. CDR3 in amino acids: CASSSAGQGLSPLHF. In DNA, the CDR3 is TGTGCCAGCAGTTCCGCCGGACAGGGGTTATCACCCCTCCACTTT. V is TRBV11-2 and J is TRBJ1-6; 9 bases map to TRBD1. Trimming took 6 bases from V and 10 from J; bases not matched to a gene: 10. Germline assignment: CDR1 SGHAT and CDR2 FQNNGV. This CDR3 contains 15 residues.

This clonotype is medium-sized within its sample. DNA of the CDR3: TGCAGTGCTCTAGATGGGGGGCCCGAAGCTTTCTTT. This translates into CSALDGGPEAFF. The V and J genes are TRBV20-1 and TRBJ1-1, with D perhaps TRBD1 (6 bases). Between the trimmed V and J ends, which lost 5 bases and 8 bases, there was a span of 15 bases. This CDR3 contains 12 residues. The germline V gene encodes CDR1 DFQATT and CDR2 SNEGSKA (reference sequence).

V is TRBV29-1 and J is TRBJ2-7; the match to TRBD1 covers 8 bases. This CDR3 is built from 16 residues. The germline V gene encodes CDR1 SQVTM and CDR2 ANQGSEA. J gave up 0 bases and V 6 bases, and 13 bases lay outside the gene matches. Here the CDR3 reads CSVAAGRQGSSYEQYF. The CDR3 coding sequence is TGCAGCGTAGCCGCAGGGAGACAGGGGAGCTCCTACGAGCAGTACTTC.

This clonotype was seen at least ten times. V and J are TRBV12-5 and TRBJ1-3, with a possible D match to TRBD1 (5 bases). This CDR3 is built from 19 residues. V gave up 2 bases and J gave up 5 bases, with 25 bases separating them. CDR1 is LGHNT, CDR2 FRNRAP, per germline. The CDR3 loop is CASGLPPGDAGKIRNTIYF. In DNA form, the CDR3 reads TGTGCTAGTGGTTTGCCACCGGGGGACGCAGGGAAGATTAGAAACACCATATATTTT.

There are many counts of this clonotype. The gene calls are TRBV29-1 and TRBJ1-1; no clear D. Germline assignment: CDR1 SQVTM and CDR2 ANQGSEA. There are 15 residues in the CDR3. V was pared by 6 bases and J by 1 base, with 18 bases between. This CDR3 is CSVGEGGLPNTEAFF. The CDR3 nucleotides are TGCAGCGTGGGCGAGGGAGGGCTCCCGAACACTGAAGCTTTCTTT.

This clonotype was detected ten times or more. The chain employs TRBV7-2 and TRBJ1-2, with D unresolved. This CDR3 contains 13 residues. The V end was cut by 3 bases, the J end by 5 bases, with 10 bases between. Germline CDR1 and CDR2: SGHTA and FQGNSA. CDR3 sequence: CASSFFRLYGYTF. Here the CDR3 DNA reads TGTGCCAGCAGCTTTTTTAGGTTATATGGCTACACCTTC. Full variable domain (outside the CDR3, taken from reference TRBV7-2 and TRBJ1-2): GAGVSQSPSNKVTEKGKDVELRCDPISGHTALYWYRQSLGQGLEFLIYFQGNSAPDKSGLPSDRFSAERTGGSVSTLTIQRTQQEDSAVYLCASSFFRLYGYTFGSGTRLTVV.